What follows are 30 T cell receptor beta chains derived from one specimen sequenced in a study of T cells expressing NK-cell markers. TCRdb reanalyzed the 5' RACE reads, giving one entry per CDR3 protein sequence and no DNA. This listing includes about 260,000 distinct CDR3 sequences. Source material: blood T cells: a sorted CD56 or NKG2C T cell subset, CD4+ or CD8+ T cells, or bulk PBMC T cells (not recorded which). These receptors were taken from a woman between 18 and 75 years old in good health.

The chain links TRBV7-9 to TRBJ1-2; TCRdb returns TRBD1, unconfirmable since there is no DNA. This CDR3 is 16 amino acids long. The germline V gene encodes CDR1 SEHNR and CDR2 FQNEAQ (reference sequence). The CDR3 reads CASSSSIRTGNYGYTF.

The chain has TRBV5-4 and TRBJ2-5. This CDR3 comprises 13 residues. CDR1 SGHNT and CDR2 YYREEE come from the germline V gene (reference sequence). CDR3: CASSLERRETQYF.

The V and J genes are TRBV5-1 and TRBJ1-1; there is no DNA to check the TCRdb D call of TRBD1. Germline lookup yields CDR1 SGHRS and CDR2 YFSETQ. This CDR3 is built from 17 residues. This CDR3 reads CASKPPGGLTTNTEAFF.

V gene TRBV7-2 combines with J gene TRBJ2-2; TCRdb's D call of TRBD2 is untestable without DNA. This CDR3 has 16 amino acids. Germline loops: CDR1 SGHTA, CDR2 FQGNSA. The CDR3 reads CASSLVAGGRTGELFF.

J is TRBJ1-2 and V is TRBV7-6. This CDR3 region has 15 residues. Germline values: CDR1 SGHVS, CDR2 FNYEAQ. CDR3 residues: CASSLDYGAGYGYTF.

The chain links TRBV2 to TRBJ1-1. Per the germline V gene, CDR1 is SNHLY and CDR2 is FYNNEI. The CDR3 is 14 amino acids. The CDR3 spells CASSDFGQNTEAFF.

The chain combines TRBV5-1 with TRBJ2-5; without DNA, the TCRdb call of TRBD1 cannot be checked. Germline CDR1 is SGHRS and CDR2 is YFSETQ. CDR3 length equals 14 residues. The CDR3 here is CASSSSGFGETQYF.

The chain recombines TRBV6-1 with TRBJ1-6; TCRdb names TRBD1, which stays unverified in the absence of DNA. From germline, CDR1 is MNHNS and CDR2 SASEGT. CDR3 size: 14 residues. Here the CDR3 reads CASSVGGLDSPLHF.

The chain is built from TRBV20-1 and TRBJ2-7; checking the TCRdb D call of TRBD1 is not possible without DNA. The CDR3 covers 14 residues. CDR1 DFQATT and CDR2 SNEGSKA come from the germline V gene (reference sequence). The CDR3: CSAQGTGGIYEQYF.

The chain combines TRBV5-1 with TRBJ2-5; TCRdb indicates TRBD2, and absent DNA this call remains unverified. Germline CDR1 reads SGHRS; CDR2 reads YFSETQ. The CDR3 runs to 18 residues. Here the CDR3 reads CASSLAGSGGLYQETQYF.

The chain employs TRBV13 and TRBJ2-3; with no DNA, the TCRdb D assignment of TRBD2 cannot be verified. CDR1 PRHDT and CDR2 FYEKMQ come from the germline V gene (reference sequence). This CDR3 contains 18 residues. CDR3 in amino acids: CASSQTVAGTSVEHTQYF.

V and J are TRBV19 and TRBJ2-1; TCRdb's D gene call, TRBD2, goes unchecked for lack of DNA. Germline loops: CDR1 LNHDA, CDR2 SQIVND (reference sequence). The length of the CDR3 is 15 residues. The CDR3 loop reads CASSMTSGGYNEQFF.

The CDR3 loop is CASSSYWGGPTYGYTF. The chain has TRBV3-1 and TRBJ1-2; TCRdb outputs TRBD1, but without DNA this stays unchecked. The CDR3 length is 16 residues. Germline values: CDR1 LGHDT, CDR2 YNNKEL (reference sequence).

The chain carries TRBV12-3 or TRBV12-4 and TRBJ2-5; without DNA, the TCRdb call of TRBD2 cannot be checked. This CDR3 contains 17 residues. CDR3 protein: CASSPWALAGGPKTQYF.

V and J are TRBV7-2 and TRBJ1-1; the TRBD1 assignment by TCRdb is unverifiable without DNA. The CDR3 covers 14 residues. Germline V CDR1 and CDR2: SGHTA, FQGNSA. The CDR3: CASNRGPSNTEAFF.

The chain couples TRBV27 to TRBJ2-2; the TCRdb D gene call, TRBD2, has no DNA to confirm it. The V gene's germline CDR1 is MNHEY and CDR2 SMNVEV (reference sequence). This CDR3 spans 15 amino acids. CDR3 protein: CASSLSREYTGELFF.

The chain carries TRBV29-1 and TRBJ1-1; there is no DNA to check the TCRdb D call of TRBD1. Per germline, CDR1 SQVTM and CDR2 ANQGSEA. The CDR3 spans 12 residues. The CDR3 here is CSVRGLNTEAFF.

The rearrangement joins TRBV6-2 or TRBV6-3 to TRBJ2-2; TCRdb lists TRBD1, though no DNA is available to test this call. From germline, CDR1 is MNHEY and CDR2 SVGEGT. This CDR3 has 16 amino acids. Here the CDR3 reads CASKGWGARNTGELFF.

This sequence joins TRBV24-1 and TRBJ2-1; lacking DNA, the TRBD1 call made by TCRdb goes unchecked. Germline values: CDR1 KGHDR, CDR2 SFDVKD. This CDR3 is built from 17 residues. The CDR3 region is CATSDFRRGPVDNEQFF.

The chain has TRBV20-1 and TRBJ1-2; TCRdb designates TRBD1, a call that cannot be tested without DNA. The germline gives CDR1 DFQATT, CDR2 SNEGSKA (reference sequence). The CDR3 is 15 amino acids. This chain's CDR3 is CSAKSDRGRQDGYTF.

V is TRBV27 and J is TRBJ1-1; the TCRdb D gene call, TRBD1, has no DNA to confirm it. The CDR3 is made up of 14 amino acids. Germline V gene lookup returns CDR1 MNHEY and CDR2 SMNVEV (reference sequence). The CDR3 reads CASSLLGGPVEAFF.

J is TRBJ2-7 and V is TRBV28; TCRdb indicates TRBD1, and absent DNA this call remains unverified. Germline V lookup: CDR1 MDHEN, CDR2 SYDVKM. This CDR3 spans 13 amino acids. CDR3 amino acids: CASRRDRGLEQYF. Combining the CDR3 with reference TRBV28 and TRBJ2-7 gives the whole variable domain DVKVTQSSRYLVKRTGEKVFLECVQDMDHENMFWYRQDPGLGLRLIYFSYDVKMKEKGDIPEGYSVSREKKERFSLILESASTNQTSMYLCASRRDRGLEQYFGPGTRLTVT.

The chain is built from TRBV7-3 and TRBJ2-5; TCRdb reports TRBD2, a call that lacks DNA to check it against. Germline V gene data show CDR1 as SGHTA and CDR2 as FQGTGA. The CDR3 runs 16 residues. CDR3: CASSLRPSARLETQYF.

The J gene is TRBJ2-5, the V gene TRBV6-2 or TRBV6-3; with no DNA, the TCRdb D assignment of TRBD2 cannot be verified. The CDR3 has 12 amino acids. Germline lookup yields CDR1 MNHEY and CDR2 SVGEGT. CDR3 sequence reads: CASSTGIAAQYF.

The chain recombines TRBV11-3 with TRBJ2-2; TCRdb designates TRBD1, a call that cannot be tested without DNA. Germline lookup yields CDR1 SGHNT and CDR2 YENEEA. The CDR3 length is 14 residues. CDR3 in amino acids: CASSPGVDTGELFF.

The CDR3 loop reads CASTGQGQHEQYF. The J gene is TRBJ2-7, the V gene TRBV10-2; TCRdb reports TRBD1, a call that lacks DNA to check it against. The germline CDR1 and CDR2 sequences are WSHSY and SAAADI. This CDR3 spans 13 amino acids.

The chain carries TRBV5-1 and TRBJ2-3; TCRdb's D call, TRBD1, is unchecked because there is no DNA. The CDR3 runs to 14 residues. The V gene's germline CDR1 is SGHRS and CDR2 YFSETQ. CDR3 protein: CASSFNRGRDTQYF.

The chain carries TRBV5-1 and TRBJ1-3. Germline assignment: CDR1 SGHRS and CDR2 YFSETQ. The CDR3 is 13 amino acids. The CDR3 loop reads CASSLTTGNTIYF.

The rearrangement joins TRBV28 to TRBJ2-7; TCRdb returns TRBD2, unconfirmable since there is no DNA. This CDR3 region has 16 residues. Germline V lookup: CDR1 MDHEN, CDR2 SYDVKM. Here the CDR3 reads CASSPASTGGRDEQYF. The whole variable domain, filled in from reference TRBV28 and TRBJ2-7, reads DVKVTQSSRYLVKRTGEKVFLECVQDMDHENMFWYRQDPGLGLRLIYFSYDVKMKEKGDIPEGYSVSREKKERFSLILESASTNQTSMYLCASSPASTGGRDEQYFGPGTRLTVT.

CDR3 in amino acids: CASSLRQGAIGELFF. The chain recombines TRBV5-1 with TRBJ2-2; TCRdb's D call of TRBD1 is untestable without DNA. The CDR3 sequence is 15 residues long. In germline, CDR1 is SGHRS, CDR2 YFSETQ.